This T cell receptor (beta chain) was sequenced during a study of blood T cell repertoires in COVID-19. Study information: T cells, B-cell-depleted T cells, or PBMCs provided the cDNA or gDNA that served as material.

Germline CDR1 is SGDLS and CDR2 is YYNGEE. Trimming cost V 6 bases and J 3 bases, with 18 bases left between them. The CDR3 extends over 15 amino acids. Original processing methods: Scientists estimated how many nucleated cells there were by amplifying reference gene primers. TCRdb's table, derived via immunoSEQ multiplex PCR, lists solely in-frame clones and lacks some. From that table come the V and J calls and clone size; the DNA was used to work out D and trimming. Altogether about 240,000 clones are present, more than 75% being singletons, with the ten largest covering 3.3%. Participants reported their clinical history, and cohort assignment relied on those reports.

The TCR originated in a woman aged 40 to 50 with acute COVID-19. The chain couples TRBV9 to TRBJ1-1; D is possibly TRBD1 (6 bases). Source material: PBMCs or T cells enriched from blood (not recorded which). The CDR3 region has the DNA TGTGCCAGCAATAGGCAGGGGTTGGGGGACACTGAAGCTTTCTTT. Residues: CASNRQGLGDTEAFF.